The entry below gives a single T cell receptor (beta chain) sequence along with its context. Its antigen is as yet unknown. The data derive from a study of regulatory T cells in long-lasting Graves disease. Study-wide background: The study enrolled newly diagnosed Graves' patients on antithyroid drugs under 3 months.

Findings and limits, study-wide: TCR diversity was lower in persistent Graves' patients (versus newly diagnosed ones).

The CDR3 extends over 18 amino acids. After removal of 0 bases from V and 2 bases from J, the junction contained 6 bases not matched to a gene. From germline, CDR1 is MNHEY and CDR2 SVGAGI. Time point of the sample: newly diagnosed GD, antithyroid drugs for less than 3 months. PBMC-derived RNA was used for the TCR library. Assembly of TCR beta libraries relied on iRepertoire HTBI primers together with Arm-PCR of CDR3 regions. Per the original methods: Segment identification across samples yielded 60 to 80 TRBV and fewer than 15 TRBJ segments. TCRdb re-called the multiplex PCR reads through MiXCR, storing one row per CDR3 protein. For this entry, the V and J calls and clone size follow TCRdb and not the study's own pipeline. The profile shows fewer than 400,000 distinct CDR3 sequences, about 18% of them singletons.

The genes are TRBV6-5 and TRBJ2-3; 12 bases agree with TRBD2. The sequence was collected from a female donor with Graves disease. Sequencing used peripheral blood mononuclear cells (PBMCs), obtained at new diagnosis, from a patient treated with antithyroid drugs. The CDR3 here is CASSYSGLAGGPTDTQYF. CDR3 DNA: TGTGCCAGCAGTTACTCGGGCCTAGCGGGAGGGCCCACAGATACGCAGTATTTT.